Below, 10 T cell receptor beta chains from the same sample are listed, as sequenced in a study of T cells in localized non-small cell lung cancer. Clones were read by immunoSEQ multiplex PCR, and TCRdb kept only the in-frame ones, dropping some. The repertoire holds over 70,000 clones, roughly 88% seen once, with roughly 4.3% in the top ten. The sequenced sample was PBMCs, obtained before any cancer treatment. These receptors all stem from a woman between 40 and 69 years old with stage II squamous cell lung carcinoma.

Only one count was recorded for this clone. The chain has TRBV29-1 and TRBJ1-2; 9 nucleotides agree with TRBD1. V shed 6 bases and J 3 bases; nucleotides not matched to a gene: 11. Germline V gene data show CDR1 as SQVTM and CDR2 as ANQGSEA. The CDR3 spans 15 residues. CDR3 coding DNA: TGCAGCGTGGGAAGGAGACAGGGGGGCGACTATGGCTACACCTTC. Translated: CSVGRRQGGDYGYTF. The variable domain in full, completed from reference TRBV29-1 and TRBJ1-2, reads SAVISQKPSRDICQRGTSLTIQCQVDSQVTMMFWYRQQPGQSLTLIATANQGSEATYESGFVIDKFPISRPNLTFSTLTVSNMSPEDSSIYLCSVGRRQGGDYGYTFGSGTRLTVV.

This chain connects TRBV5-4 to TRBJ2-3; D unresolved. Germline CDR1 reads SGHNT; CDR2 reads YYREEE (reference sequence). The CDR3 length is 14 residues. Trimming pared 0 bases from V and 9 bases from J, leaving 14 bases between. The CDR3 spells CASSLEASFGTQYF. As DNA, the CDR3 is TGTGCCAGCAGCTTGGAAGCTTCTTTTGGGACGCAGTATTTT.

The J gene is TRBJ2-1, the V gene TRBV28; 7 nucleotides line up with TRBD1. Germline CDR1 reads MDHEN; CDR2 reads SYDVKM. CDR3 length equals 15 residues. J was trimmed by 4 bases and V by 6 bases; bases with no gene match: 9. The CDR3 is CASSIVPGGYNEQFF. DNA of the CDR3: TGTGCCAGCAGCATTGTTCCAGGGGGATACAATGAGCAGTTCTTC. The full variable domain, rest sourced from reference TRBV28 and TRBJ2-1, is DVKVTQSSRYLVKRTGEKVFLECVQDMDHENMFWYRQDPGLGLRLIYFSYDVKMKEKGDIPEGYSVSREKKERFSLILESASTNQTSMYLCASSIVPGGYNEQFFGPGTRLTVL.

The chain is built from TRBV6-1 and TRBJ2-1; TRBD2 matches 10 bases. CDR1 MNHNS and CDR2 SASEGT come from the germline V gene. J was trimmed by 6 bases and V by 6 bases; bases with no gene match: 2. The CDR3 has 13 residues. CDR3 protein: CASRASGSNEQFF. The CDR3 DNA follows: TGTGCCAGCAGGGCTAGCGGGAGCAATGAGCAGTTCTTC.

DNA for the CDR3: TGTGCCAGCAGGATAAAACAGGGGCCCAACTATGGCTACACCTTC. Translation: CASRIKQGPNYGYTF. The chain recombines TRBV27 with TRBJ1-2, with 7 bases aligning to TRBD1. The junction had 9 bases not matched to a gene; V was cut back by 6 bases and J by 2 bases. Looked up from germline, CDR1 is MNHEY and CDR2 is SMNVEV (reference sequence). This CDR3 is built from 15 residues.

The chain couples TRBV18 to TRBJ2-7; a possible D gene is TRBD1 (5 bases). The CDR3 contains 15 residues. Germline CDR1 and CDR2: KGHSH and LQKENI. Trimming removed 3 bases at V and 2 bases at J, with 14 bases between. For the CDR3, the DNA is TGTGCCAGCTCACCTTCGTGGGGCAAGGCCTACGAGCAGTACTTC. It encodes CASSPSWGKAYEQYF.

CDR3 sequence (DNA): TGTGCCAGCGGGAGGACCGGGGAGCTGTTTTTT. This encodes CASGRTGELFF. The chain has TRBV7-9 and TRBJ2-2; D is possibly TRBD2 (6 bases). CDR1 and CDR2 from the germline V gene are SEHNR and FQNEAQ (reference sequence). V lost 8 bases and J 5 bases, leaving 6 bases between the germline ends. The CDR3 has 11 amino acids.

The chain is built from TRBV7-6 and TRBJ1-1; 8 nucleotides agree with TRBD1. The V and J ends lost 5 bases and 5 bases, in that order; junction bases with no gene match: 4. Germline lookup yields CDR1 SGHVS and CDR2 FNYEAQ. The CDR3 loop spans 13 amino acids. The CDR3 DNA follows: TGTGCCAGCAGCACTAGACAGGGGACTGAAGCTTTCTTT. Translating it yields CASSTRQGTEAFF.

This chain joins TRBV7-9 and TRBJ2-5, with D possibly called TRBD1 or TRBD2 (5 bases each). Trimming left V 3 bases short and J 0 bases short, with 8 bases between. This CDR3 region has 14 residues. CDR1 and CDR2 (germline): SEHNR, FQNEAQ (reference sequence). CDR3 nucleotide sequence: TGTGCCAGCAGCTTGGGGGTAGACCAAGAGACCCAGTACTTC. This codes for CASSLGVDQETQYF. The full variable domain, rest sourced from reference TRBV7-9 and TRBJ2-5, is DTGVSQNPRHKITKRGQNVTFRCDPISEHNRLYWYRQTLGQGPEFLTYFQNEAQLEKSRLLSDRFSAERPKGSFSTLEIQRTEQGDSAMYLCASSLGVDQETQYFGPGTRLLVL.

The chain is built from TRBV2 and TRBJ1-2; 8 nucleotides match TRBD1. The CDR3 length is 13 residues. The V and J ends lost 2 bases and 7 bases, in that order; junction bases with no gene match: 3. Germline lookup yields CDR1 SNHLY and CDR2 FYNNEI. The CDR3: CASSEQGAPGYTF. CDR3 DNA: TGTGCCAGCAGTGAACAGGGGGCGCCTGGCTACACCTTC.